This TCR beta chain derives from a study of a mutant IDH1 vaccine in newly diagnosed glioma. Overall study: Radiotherapy alone preceded vaccination by 4-6 weeks; alternatively, vaccination started with temozolomide cycles. Whole-study results and caveats: Patients showed vaccine-induced immune responses at a rate of 93.3%.

Time point noted: week 35, safety follow-up. Doses consisted of 300 ug of mutant IDH1 20-mer peptide each, paired with topical imiquimod. Patients in the study were vaccinated eight times, receiving shots in weeks 1, 3, 5, 7, 11, 15, 19 and 23. In this sample, this clone turned up once. Its specificity is not known. The trim removed 4 bases at V and 4 bases at J, leaving 5 bases unmatched. Germline assignment: CDR1 SQVTM and CDR2 ANQGSEA. There are 14 residues in the CDR3. TCRdb's copy holds only in-frame clones and misses some; the assay was immunoSEQ multiplex PCR. The data hold about 32,000 clones, with just under 80% observed a single time.

The chain couples TRBV29-1 to TRBJ1-3; 9 bases are a match to TRBD1. The source is a man aged 40-49 years with glioma. Some clones in this sample may be carry-over from other donors' samples. The sequencing used PBMCs, collected from a glioma patient whose treatment included an IDH1 peptide vaccine. CDR3 in amino acids: CSVGQGVGGNTIYF. DNA for the CDR3: TGCAGCGTTGGACAGGGGGTAGGAGGAAACACCATATATTTT.